The 14 T cell receptor beta chains reported below all come from one sample, sequenced in a study of shared clonotypes between healthy human individuals. The method was immunoSEQ multiplex PCR; TCRdb's version includes in-frame clones alone and lacks a portion of them. The sample holds approximately 2.5 million clones, approximately 93% seen once. Sequenced: naive CD4+ T cells from PBMCs. Subset specified: CD45RA+ positively selected. All receptors come from a man younger than 35 in good health. Some clones in this sample may be carry-over from other donors' samples.

Regarding this clone: The sample has other DNA sequences that encode this CDR3 too. V is TRBV5-6 and J is TRBJ1-1, with D maybe TRBD1 (5 bases). This CDR3 region has 14 residues. Germline assignment: CDR1 SGHDT and CDR2 YYEEEE. The ends were cut back, 4 bases at V and 1 base at J, with 11 bases in the middle. The DNA of the CDR3 is TGTGCCAGCAGCCTCGGGGCGGCGAACACTGAAGCTTTCTTT. This codes for CASSLGAANTEAFF.

The chain joins TRBV2 to TRBJ2-3; no clear D. Looked up from germline, CDR1 is SNHLY and CDR2 is FYNNEI. The CDR3 is 12 amino acids. Trimming cost V 6 bases and J 3 bases, with 7 bases left between them. The CDR3 here is CASRIVTDTQYF. The CDR3 DNA reads as TGTGCCAGCAGAATCGTTACAGATACGCAGTATTTT. Full variable domain (rest looked up from reference TRBV2 and TRBJ2-3): EPEVTQTPSHQVTQMGQEVILRCVPISNHLYFYWYRQILGQKVEFLVSFYNNEISEKSEIFDDQFSVERPDGSNFTLKIRSTKLEDSAMYFCASRIVTDTQYFGPGTRLTVL.

V usage is TRBV5-1 and J usage is TRBJ2-1; D remains unclear. Germline CDR1 reads SGHRS; CDR2 reads YFSETQ. This CDR3 region has 14 residues. V lost 0 bases and J lost 7, with 11 bases in between. The CDR3 DNA sequence: TGCGCCAGCAGCTTGGCCGTCTCAGGAAATGAGCAGTTCTTC. This gives the protein CASSLAVSGNEQFF.

As to this clone: Other DNA sequences in this sample translate to the same CDR3. This chain joins TRBV5-1 and TRBJ1-4; no clear D gene. Germline V gene data show CDR1 as SGHRS and CDR2 as YFSETQ. The CDR3 runs 14 residues. Trimming shortened V by 3 bases and J by 2 bases, and 8 bases separated the two germline ends. The chain's CDR3 is CASSSTGTNEKLFF. In nucleotides, the CDR3 is TGCGCCAGCAGCTCGACGGGCACTAATGAAAAACTGTTTTTT.

The chain is built from TRBV20-1 and TRBJ1-5; D remains unclear. The CDR3 contains 11 residues. The V gene's germline CDR1 is DFQATT and CDR2 SNEGSKA (reference sequence). Trimming took off 3 bases at V and 6 bases at J, with 6 bases between the two ends. The CDR3: CSASIGQPQHF. CDR3 sequence (DNA): TGCAGTGCTAGCATAGGTCAGCCCCAGCATTTT.

The chain is built from TRBV6-1 and TRBJ2-1; a weak D match, TRBD2 (6 bases). Germline V gene lookup returns CDR1 MNHNS and CDR2 SASEGT. The length of the CDR3 is 17 residues. V lost 4 bases, J lost 5 bases, and 21 bases lay in between. The CDR3 sequence is CASSGALLATTDNEQFF. CDR3 DNA: TGTGCCAGCAGTGGTGCCTTACTAGCTACGACCGACAATGAGCAGTTCTTC.

A single count supports this clone. The V and J genes are TRBV5-1 and TRBJ2-3; 11 bases are shared with TRBD2. Trimming removed 4 bases from V and 5 bases from J; junction bases left unmatched: 6. The CDR3 length is 15 residues. Germline V gives CDR1 SGHRS, CDR2 YFSETQ. CDR3 region: CASSRGLAGGDTQYF. CDR3 bases: TGCGCCAGCAGCCGGGGGCTAGCGGGAGGAGATACGCAGTATTTT. The whole variable domain, remainder taken from reference TRBV5-1 and TRBJ2-3, is KAGVTQTPRYLIKTRGQQVTLSCSPISGHRSVSWYQQTPGQGLQFLFEYFSETQRNKGNFPGRFSGRQFSNSRSEMNVSTLELGDSALYLCASSRGLAGGDTQYFGPGTRLTVL.

In its sample, this clone was seen once. The chain carries TRBV11-1 and TRBJ2-1, with 13 bases matching TRBD2. V lost 4 bases and J lost 8; bases outside the gene matches: 5. Looked up from germline, CDR1 is SGHAT and CDR2 is FQDESV (reference sequence). This CDR3 is 15 amino acids long. CDR3 loop: CASSSGLAGHHEQFF. The CDR3 nucleotides read TGTGCCAGCAGCTCGGGACTAGCGGGACACCATGAGCAGTTCTTC.

The chain combines TRBV4-1 with TRBJ1-1; no definite D call. V was cut by 3 bases and J by 4 bases, with 12 bases left in between. The CDR3 length is 14 residues. Per the germline V gene, CDR1 is MGHRA and CDR2 is YSYEKL. The CDR3 spells CASSHPPRGTEAFF. The CDR3 nucleotides are TGCGCCAGCAGCCACCCTCCCCGGGGCACTGAAGCTTTCTTT.

This clone came up once. The chain combines TRBV5-1 with TRBJ2-1; either TRBD1 or TRBD2 may fit D (6 bases each). CDR3 length equals 15 residues. V lost 3 bases, J lost 4 bases, and 14 bases lay in between. Germline V gene data show CDR1 as SGHRS and CDR2 as YFSETQ. For the CDR3, the DNA is TGCGCCAGCAGCTCGGGGGCCGCGACTTACAATGAGCAGTTCTTC. Translated: CASSSGAATYNEQFF.

The V and J genes are TRBV10-2 and TRBJ2-1, with 8 bases identical to TRBD2. Germline CDR1 is WSHSY and CDR2 is SAAADI. Germline trimming cut 6 bases from V and 2 bases from J; bases unmatched to any gene: 9. The CDR3 totals 16 residues. CDR3 sequence reads: CASRNSGTSPYNEQFF. CDR3 in DNA: TGCGCCAGCAGGAATTCCGGGACTAGTCCCTACAATGAGCAGTTCTTC.

V and J are TRBV5-1 and TRBJ2-7; maybe TRBD2 (6 bases). Germline CDR1 SGHRS, CDR2 YFSETQ. Between the trimmed V and J ends, which lost 4 bases and 4 bases, there was a span of 15 bases. This CDR3 spans 14 amino acids. CDR3 loop: CASSLLSSEYEQYF. The CDR3 DNA follows: TGCGCCAGCAGCCTCTTGTCTAGCGAATACGAGCAGTACTTC.

This clone was observed once. A much bigger clone sits one base away, suggesting this may be a read error. Within the sample, other DNA sequences also encode this same CDR3. The chain carries TRBV6-6 and TRBJ1-1; TRBD1 might be the D (5 bases). Between the trimmed V and J ends, which lost 6 bases and 1 base, there was a span of 9 bases. This CDR3 has 13 amino acids. CDR1 is MNHNY, CDR2 SVGAGI, per germline (reference sequence). CDR3 coding DNA: TGTGCCAGCAGCCAGGGTCGGAACACTGAAGCTTTCTTT. It translates to CASSQGRNTEAFF.

A note on this clone: This sample also contains other DNA sequences that code for the same CDR3. The chain employs TRBV28 and TRBJ2-6; D is uncertain. This CDR3 region has 15 residues. Trimming took off 4 bases at V and 1 base at J, with 8 bases between the two ends. Germline V gives CDR1 MDHEN, CDR2 SYDVKM. CDR3 in DNA: TGTGCCAGCAGTTCGGCCGGGTCTGGGGCCAACGTCCTGACTTTC. Its protein product is CASSSAGSGANVLTF.